The present T cell receptor (beta chain) was sequenced within a study of shared clonotypes between healthy human individuals. At the level of the study: Three CD4 naive, three CD4 memory, two CD8 naive and one CD8 memory plate were used per donor.

Per the study methods: ImmunoSEQ output held junction-only sequences without quality scores, so filtering differed. The repertoire was sequenced with immunoSEQ multiplex PCR; TCRdb's copy has only in-frame clones and lacks some. From that table come the V and J calls and clone size; the DNA was used to work out D and trimming. The table records some 1,900,000 clones, about 95% of them present only once. CD45RO-negative, CCR7-selected cells formed the naive CD8 fraction, which excluded terminally differentiated effector memory CD45RA+ cells. The CDR3 length is 15 residues. V lost 2 bases, J lost 2 bases, and 7 bases lay in between. The germline V gene encodes CDR1 MNHEY and CDR2 SVGAGI.

V and J are TRBV6-5 and TRBJ2-6; D perhaps matches TRBD2 (5 bases). This receptor was identified in a man younger than 35 in good health. The material sequenced was naive CD8+ T cells sorted from blood. The CDR3 nucleotides read TGTGCCAGCAGTTACCGGGAAACTGGGGCCAACGTCCTGACTTTC. Translating gives CASSYRETGANVLTF.